These 18 T cell receptor beta chains share one sample of origin, sequenced in a study of T cell responses to AZD1222 COVID-19 vaccine. Sequenced by immunoSEQ multiplex PCR; TCRdb stores in-frame clones only, minus some. The data contain approximately 100,000 clones, about 85% of them singletons. The starting material was peripheral blood, obtained 28 days after the second AZD1222 dose. The receptors originated from an adult who received the AZD1222 COVID-19 vaccine.

V gene TRBV7-2 combines with J gene TRBJ2-6; D is perhaps TRBD2 (7 bases). The CDR3 spans 17 residues. Per the germline V gene, CDR1 is SGHTA and CDR2 is FQGNSA. Trimming took off 5 bases at V and 0 bases at J, with 14 bases between the two ends. The CDR3 DNA reads TGTGCCAGCAGCACAAGGGGGGGTAGCTCTGGGGCCAACGTCCTGACTTTC. Translating gives CASSTRGGSSGANVLTF.

The chain recombines TRBV11-2 with TRBJ2-5; TRBD2 agrees at 9 bases. The germline gives CDR1 SGHAT, CDR2 FQNNGV. J lost 2 bases, V lost 5 bases, and 12 bases had no gene match. This CDR3 region has 17 residues. The CDR3 loop reads CASSRRGGRGPQETQYF. CDR3 coding DNA: TGTGCCAGCAGCCGGCGGGGGGGGCGAGGTCCTCAAGAGACCCAGTACTTC.

The rearrangement links TRBV24-1 to TRBJ2-3; 8 bases fit TRBD2. CDR1 and CDR2 from the germline V gene are KGHDR and SFDVKD. Unmatched junction bases numbered 8, after V lost 4 bases and J lost 6 bases. The length of the CDR3 is 15 residues. CDR3 sequence (DNA): TGTGCCACCAGTGACCCAGCGGGAGACTGGGATACGCAGTATTTT. This encodes CATSDPAGDWDTQYF.

Concerning this clone itself: Different DNA sequences within this sample yield the same CDR3. The chain employs TRBV11-2 and TRBJ1-1, with D uncertain. V lost 5 bases and J lost 3, with 4 bases in between. The CDR3 extends over 11 amino acids. CDR1 and CDR2 from the germline V gene are SGHAT and FQNNGV. The CDR3 reads CASSAYTEAFF. CDR3 nucleotides: TGTGCCAGCAGCGCTTACACTGAAGCTTTCTTT.

The rearrangement uses TRBV19 and TRBJ1-5, with a tentative D call TRBD1 (6 bases). V dropped 5 bases and J dropped 0 bases, with 11 bases sitting between them. Germline values: CDR1 LNHDA, CDR2 SQIVND (reference sequence). The CDR3 covers 15 residues. The CDR3 protein is CASSAGTHSNQPQHF. CDR3 sequence (DNA): TGTGCCAGTAGTGCAGGGACACATAGCAATCAGCCCCAGCATTTT.

This clone appeared a single time. The gene calls are TRBV7-9 and TRBJ2-7; TRBD2 is a possible D gene (6 bases). Trimming left V 2 bases short and J 3 bases short, with 14 bases between. The germline V gene encodes CDR1 SEHNR and CDR2 FQNEAQ (reference sequence). CDR3 length equals 15 residues. The CDR3 loop reads CASSLYTGVGYEQYF. For the CDR3, the DNA is TGTGCCAGCAGCTTATATACGGGAGTTGGCTACGAGCAGTACTTC.

The J gene is TRBJ1-6, the V gene TRBV9, with D perhaps matching TRBD1 (5 bases). The CDR3 contains 16 residues. Germline values: CDR1 SGDLS, CDR2 YYNGEE. V was shortened by 2 bases and J by 13 bases, with 22 bases between the two germline ends. The CDR3 here is CASSVFSGTSASPLHF. The CDR3, as DNA: TGTGCCAGCAGCGTTTTTTCCGGGACCTCGGCAAGCCCCCTCCACTTT.

The chain carries TRBV30 and TRBJ1-5; no reliable D call. Germline V gene sequence: CDR1 GTSNPN, CDR2 SVGIG (reference sequence). Trimming removed 2 bases at V and 3 bases at J, with 11 bases between. The CDR3 sequence is 14 residues long. The CDR3 DNA reads as TGTGCCTGGAGTCCTTTGGGCTTCAATCAGCCCCAGCATTTT. Protein sequence: CAWSPLGFNQPQHF.

Regarding this clone: This sample also contains other DNA sequences that code for the same CDR3. The rearrangement uses TRBV28 and TRBJ2-5; D not resolved. CDR1 and CDR2 from the germline V gene are MDHEN and SYDVKM. V was pared by 5 bases and J by 1 base, with 2 bases between. The CDR3 length is 11 residues. The CDR3 nucleotides read TGTGCCAGCAGTCCCCAAGAGACCCAGTACTTC. Translated, it gives CASSPQETQYF. Based on the CDR3 plus reference TRBV28 and TRBJ2-5, the full variable domain is DVKVTQSSRYLVKRTGEKVFLECVQDMDHENMFWYRQDPGLGLRLIYFSYDVKMKEKGDIPEGYSVSREKKERFSLILESASTNQTSMYLCASSPQETQYFGPGTRLLVL.

CDR3: CASTYTAGGAKRTYNEQFF. In DNA form, the CDR3 reads TGTGCCAGCACTTATACGGCCGGAGGAGCGAAGAGGACCTACAATGAGCAGTTCTTC. The V call is TRBV6-2 or TRBV6-3, the J call TRBJ2-1; weak D call: TRBD2 (5 bases). The germline V gene has CDR1 MNHEY and CDR2 SVGEGT. The CDR3 contains 19 residues. The V and J ends lost 7 bases and 2 bases respectively, with 27 bases between them.

Only a few counts were recorded for this clone. This same CDR3 is encoded by further DNA sequences in the sample. This rearrangement joins TRBV4-1 to TRBJ1-5, with D unclear. Germline V gene data show CDR1 as MGHRA and CDR2 as YSYEKL. Trimming removed 0 bases from V and 4 bases from J, with 7 bases in between. The CDR3 totals 14 residues. DNA for the CDR3: TGCGCCAGCAGCCAAGACAGGAGTAATCAGCCCCAGCATTTT. Its protein product is CASSQDRSNQPQHF.

The V gene is TRBV2, the J gene TRBJ2-5; the D is unclear. Looked up from germline, CDR1 is SNHLY and CDR2 is FYNNEI. The CDR3 length is 14 residues. Trimming shortened V by 2 bases and J by 5 bases, and 12 bases separated the two germline ends. DNA of the CDR3: TGTGCCAGCAGTGAATTCCGCCTAGTGGAGACCCAGTACTTC. Amino acid sequence: CASSEFRLVETQYF. The whole variable domain, remainder taken from reference TRBV2 and TRBJ2-5, is EPEVTQTPSHQVTQMGQEVILRCVPISNHLYFYWYRQILGQKVEFLVSFYNNEISEKSEIFDDQFSVERPDGSNFTLKIRSTKLEDSAMYFCASSEFRLVETQYFGPGTRLLVL.

This chain uses TRBV9 with TRBJ1-6; D is unresolved. V lost 0 bases and J lost 7, with 2 bases in between. This CDR3 spans 12 amino acids. Germline V gene lookup returns CDR1 SGDLS and CDR2 YYNGEE. In DNA, the CDR3 is TGTGCCAGCAGCGTAGTGAATTCACCCCTCCACTTT. Protein product: CASSVVNSPLHF.

This chain links TRBV24-1 with TRBJ2-2, with 12 nucleotides matching TRBD1. The CDR3 has 16 amino acids. Unmatched junction bases numbered 4, after V lost 3 bases and J lost 6 bases. Germline loops: CDR1 KGHDR, CDR2 SFDVKD. The CDR3 region is CATSDPGQGASGELFF. The CDR3 nucleotides are TGTGCCACCAGTGATCCGGGACAGGGGGCCTCCGGGGAGCTGTTTTTT.

The chain uses TRBV9 and TRBJ1-3; D not certain. CDR1 is SGDLS and CDR2 is YYNGEE in the germline V gene. The CDR3 extends over 17 amino acids. Deletions cut 0 bases from V and 2 bases from J, with 15 bases between. The CDR3 DNA follows: TGTGCCAGCAGCGTAGGACGAGGGCCCAGGACTGGAAACACCATATATTTT. This translates into CASSVGRGPRTGNTIYF. Using reference TRBV9 and TRBJ1-3 for the parts outside the CDR3, the full variable domain is DSGVTQTPKHLITATGQRVTLRCSPRSGDLSVYWYQQSLDQGLQFLIQYYNGEERAKGNILERFSAQQFPDLHSELNLSSLELGDSALYFCASSVGRGPRTGNTIYFGEGSWLTVV.

V is TRBV11-2 and J is TRBJ2-3; 7 nucleotides match TRBD2. The CDR3 loop spans 15 amino acids. J lost 2 bases, V lost 3 bases, and 5 bases had no gene match. The V gene's germline CDR1 is SGHAT and CDR2 FQNNGV. The CDR3 DNA follows: TGTGCCAGCAGCTTTAGCGGGCATGACACAGATACGCAGTATTTT. Amino acid sequence: CASSFSGHDTDTQYF.

There are a few counts of this clone. The rearrangement joins TRBV19 to TRBJ2-7, with 7 nucleotides matching TRBD1. Trimming at V came to 3 bases and at J to 2 bases, leaving 4 bases not matched to a gene. CDR1 LNHDA and CDR2 SQIVND come from the germline V gene (reference sequence). This CDR3 has 14 residues. The CDR3 DNA reads as TGTGCCAGTAGTATGAAGCAGGGGGCCTACGAGCAGTACTTC. Encoded protein: CASSMKQGAYEQYF.

The V gene is TRBV4-2, the J gene TRBJ1-1; D remains ambiguous. The CDR3 runs 15 residues. From germline, CDR1 is LGHNA and CDR2 YNFKEQ. Trimming stripped 0 bases from V and 8 bases from J, with 16 bases between. The CDR3 DNA sequence: TGTGCCAGCAGCCAAGAAGGACGGTTGGCGGAGGAAGCTTTCTTT. Residues: CASSQEGRLAEEAFF.